The clone carrying this T cell receptor beta chain was detected ten times or more. Its target is unknown. The sample originates from a study of T cells in Graves' hyperthyroidism and ophthalmopathy. Ophthalmopathy cases scored 3 or more on the Clinical Activity Score and 4 or more on NOSPECS grade, with duration below 3 months. Diagnostic decisions used clinical symptoms, serum thyroxine and TRAb, thyroid ultrasound and orbital computed tomography. TCR beta CDR3 regions were amplified from RNA transcripts. First-round RT-PCR of the TCR CDR3 relied on the HTBI primer set. Each CDR3 protein is one row after TCRdb ran MiXCR on the multiplex PCR reads. The top ten clones hold around 20% of a sample with about 410,000 distinct CDR3 sequences, more than 14% of them seen once. Regarding the study as a whole: Ophthalmopathy was told apart from stable hyperthyroidism by a 13 V-J model. Most thyroid clonotypes expanded above 0.001 appeared in blood too.

Material: blood. This TCR derives from a woman aged 25 to 39 with Graves' ophthalmopathy.

In nucleotides, the CDR3 is TGTGCCAGCTCAGAGTCGAGGGTCTACGAGCAGTACTTC. It encodes CASSESRVYEQYF. The V call is TRBV18, the J call TRBJ2-7, with D maybe TRBD2 (5 bases). Germline V gene lookup returns CDR1 KGHSH and CDR2 LQKENI. The ends were cut back, 5 bases at V and 3 bases at J, with 11 bases in the middle. The CDR3 is 13 residues long. The whole variable domain, remainder taken from reference TRBV18 and TRBJ2-7, is NAGVMQNPRHLVRRRGQEARLRCSPMKGHSHVYWYRQLPEEGLKFMVYLQKENIIDESGMPKERFSAEFPKEGPSILRIQQVVRGDSAAYFCASSESRVYEQYFGPGTRLTVT.